This T cell receptor (beta chain) appears in the sequencing data of a study of T-cell reconstitution after alpha-beta-depleted transplantation in children. CDR1 is MNHEY and CDR2 is SMNVEV in the germline V gene (reference sequence). V lost 6 bases to trimming and J lost 0 bases, with 12 bases between them. The CDR3 is made up of 15 amino acids. It was with unique molecular identifiers that the TCRbeta library was prepared. Each CDR3 protein gets one entry after TCRdb re-called the PCR reads with MiXCR. The sample carries around 600,000 distinct CDR3 sequences, over 9.5% recorded once. The material sequenced was PBMCs from the stem cell graft donor, taken from the stem cell graft. This receptor was taken from a human donor who donated a stem cell graft to a child with acute myeloid leukemia. This chain links TRBV27 with TRBJ2-1; D unresolved. The CDR3 nucleotides are TGTGCCAGCAGCCCGGAGATGAGCTCCTACAATGAGCAGTTCTTC. Its translation: CASSPEMSSYNEQFF.